This T cell receptor (beta chain) was recorded in a study of cytomegalovirus exposure and HLA in healthy donors. Study-level results: Roughly uniform sequencing depth across donors was assumed, possibly incorrectly. Reported findings show TCR beta sequences accurately forecast HLA-A and HLA-B alleles in most subjects.

PCR involved 60 Vbeta and 13 Jbeta primers. Per the study methods: The count from a later analysis was some 81 million unique TCR beta chains, roughly 11 million of them shared. Assay used: immunoSEQ multiplex PCR; TCRdb lists only in-frame clones, some missing. The D gene and trimming were derived from the DNA, and the V and J assignments and clone size from that table. The sample has around 92,000 clones, approximately 80% seen once. A remark on this clone: The antigen remains undetermined.

CDR1 and CDR2 from the germline V gene are SGHRS and YFSETQ. V was cut by 2 bases and J by 4 bases, with 25 bases left in between. The CDR3 consists of 20 residues. Sequenced sample: PBMCs. The chain combines TRBV5-1 with TRBJ2-6; D is possibly TRBD1 (6 bases). The clonotype was recovered from a man aged 60 to 75 in good health and CMV-seropositive. The DNA of the CDR3 is TGCGCCAGCAGCTTAAGGCCAGGGGTAGTATCCTCGCGCGGGGCCAACGTCCTGACTTTC. Its translation is CASSLRPGVVSSRGANVLTF.